This T cell receptor beta chain was recorded in a study of identical twins. This CDR3 contains 13 residues. The V and J ends lost 7 bases and 7 bases, in that order; junction bases with no gene match: 4. Germline V gene lookup returns CDR1 MGHDK and CDR2 SYGVNS. Unique molecular identifiers were in the cDNA, with template-switch universal primer binding. TCRdb re-called the 5' RACE reads with MiXCR, one entry per CDR3 protein. The sample includes 250,000 to 300,000 distinct CDR3 sequences, about 9% seen only once; the top ten take 3%. Another study also made use of these data, one on yellow fever vaccine responses in identical twins. This second report adds: As reported, the vaccine T cell response of twins seemed partly convergent and partly personalized.

This sequence was found in a woman aged 18-35 years in good health. Sequencing was done on a sample of CD8+ T cells sorted from blood. This chain links TRBV25-1 with TRBJ1-4, with TRBD1 matching over 9 bases. As DNA, the CDR3 is TGTGCCAGCACCCGGGACAGGGTTGAAAAACTGTTTTTT. It specifies CASTRDRVEKLFF.